This T cell receptor beta chain stems from a study of CD4 and CD8 cells across lung adenocarcinoma regions. Donors had localized lung adenocarcinoma, a non-small cell lung cancer. One entry per CDR3 protein results from TCRdb running MiXCR on the PCR reads. The table lists thousands of distinct CDR3 sequences, roughly 44% of them singletons, with nearly 97% in the top ten. J gave up 2 bases and V 4 bases, and 7 bases lay outside the gene matches. Per germline, CDR1 MNHEY and CDR2 SVGAGI. The CDR3 runs to 16 residues. V gene TRBV6-5 combines with J gene TRBJ2-1; TRBD1 matches 8 bases. Sequencing was done on a sample of CD8+ T cells from the center of a lung tumor. This TCR came from a male donor with lung adenocarcinoma. The CD4 and CD8 labels of this study may be unreliable. The CDR3 sequence is CASSSGQGGTYNEQFF. The CDR3 nucleotides are TGTGCCAGCAGTTCCGGACAGGGTGGGACCTACAATGAGCAGTTCTTC.